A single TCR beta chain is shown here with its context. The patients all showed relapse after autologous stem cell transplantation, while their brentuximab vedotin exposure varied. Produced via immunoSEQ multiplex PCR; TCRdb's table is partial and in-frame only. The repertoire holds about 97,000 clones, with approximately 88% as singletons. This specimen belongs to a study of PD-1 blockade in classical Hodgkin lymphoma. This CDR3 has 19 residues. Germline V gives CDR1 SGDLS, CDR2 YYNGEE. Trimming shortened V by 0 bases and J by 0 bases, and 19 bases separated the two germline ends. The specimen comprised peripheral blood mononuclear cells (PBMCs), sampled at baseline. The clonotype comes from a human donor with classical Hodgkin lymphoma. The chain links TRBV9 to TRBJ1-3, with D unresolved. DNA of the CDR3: TGTGCCAGCAGCGTAGGAGTAGGTGATGGGAGGCGCTCTGGAAACACCATATATTTT. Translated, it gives CASSVGVGDGRRSGNTIYF.